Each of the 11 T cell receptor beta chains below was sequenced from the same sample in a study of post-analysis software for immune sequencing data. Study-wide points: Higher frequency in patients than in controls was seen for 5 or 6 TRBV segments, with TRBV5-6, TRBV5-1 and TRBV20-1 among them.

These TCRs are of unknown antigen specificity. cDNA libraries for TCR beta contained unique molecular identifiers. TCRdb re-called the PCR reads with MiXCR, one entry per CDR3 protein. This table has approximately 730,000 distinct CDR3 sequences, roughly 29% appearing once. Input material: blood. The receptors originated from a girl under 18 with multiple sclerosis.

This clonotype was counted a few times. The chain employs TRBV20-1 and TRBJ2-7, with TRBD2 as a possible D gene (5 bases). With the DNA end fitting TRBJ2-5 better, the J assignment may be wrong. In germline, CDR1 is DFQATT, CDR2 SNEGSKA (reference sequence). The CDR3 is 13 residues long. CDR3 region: CSAEGPGVETQYF. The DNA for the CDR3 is TGCAGTGCTGAGGGTCCTGGTGTGGAGACCCAGTACTTC.

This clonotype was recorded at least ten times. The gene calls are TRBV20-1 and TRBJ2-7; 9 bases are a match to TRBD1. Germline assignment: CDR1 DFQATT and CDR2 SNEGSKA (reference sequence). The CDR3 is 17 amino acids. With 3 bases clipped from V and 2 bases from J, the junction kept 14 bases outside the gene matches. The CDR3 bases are TGCAGTGCTAGTCTGGAAACCGGGACAGGGCAACCCTACGAGCAGTACTTC. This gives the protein CSASLETGTGQPYEQYF.

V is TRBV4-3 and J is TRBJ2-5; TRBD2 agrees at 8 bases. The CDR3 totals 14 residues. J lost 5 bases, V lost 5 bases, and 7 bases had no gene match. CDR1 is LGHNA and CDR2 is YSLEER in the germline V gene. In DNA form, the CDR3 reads TGCGCCAGCAGCTCGCAAGCGGGAGCCGAGACCCAGTACTTC. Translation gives CASSSQAGAETQYF.

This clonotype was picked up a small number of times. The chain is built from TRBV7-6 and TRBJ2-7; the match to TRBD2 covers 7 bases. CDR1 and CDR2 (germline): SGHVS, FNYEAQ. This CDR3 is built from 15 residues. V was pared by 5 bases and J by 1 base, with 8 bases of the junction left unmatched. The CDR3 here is CASSPQASGSYEQYF. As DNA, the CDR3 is TGTGCCAGCAGCCCCCAGGCTAGCGGATCCTACGAGCAGTACTTC.

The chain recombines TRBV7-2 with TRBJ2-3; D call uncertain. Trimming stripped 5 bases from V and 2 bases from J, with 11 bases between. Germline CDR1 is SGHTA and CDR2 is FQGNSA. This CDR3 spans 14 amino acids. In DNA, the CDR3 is TGTGCCAGCAGCCGAGGCCCTTACACAGATACGCAGTATTTT. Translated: CASSRGPYTDTQYF.

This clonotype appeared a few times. This chain's CDR3 is CASRKDRGVNTEAFF. The CDR3 DNA follows: TGTGCCAGCAGGAAAGACAGGGGGGTAAACACTGAAGCTTTCTTT. The chain employs TRBV27 and TRBJ1-1; 9 nucleotides align to TRBD1. The germline gives CDR1 MNHEY, CDR2 SMNVEV (reference sequence). V gave up 6 bases and J gave up 2 bases; unmatched junction bases: 7. The CDR3 runs 15 residues.

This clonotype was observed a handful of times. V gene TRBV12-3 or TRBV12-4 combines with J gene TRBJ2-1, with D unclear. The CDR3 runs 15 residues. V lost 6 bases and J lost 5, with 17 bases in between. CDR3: CASSLVVGSNNEQFF. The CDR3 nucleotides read TGTGCCAGCAGCCTGGTAGTGGGTTCCAACAATGAGCAGTTCTTC.

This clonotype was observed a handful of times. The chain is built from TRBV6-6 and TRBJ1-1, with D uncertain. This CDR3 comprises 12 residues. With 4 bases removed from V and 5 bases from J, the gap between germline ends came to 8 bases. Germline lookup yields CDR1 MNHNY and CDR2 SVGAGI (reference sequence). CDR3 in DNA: TGTGCCAGCAGTTCGGTCGGGACTGAAGCTTTCTTT. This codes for CASSSVGTEAFF.

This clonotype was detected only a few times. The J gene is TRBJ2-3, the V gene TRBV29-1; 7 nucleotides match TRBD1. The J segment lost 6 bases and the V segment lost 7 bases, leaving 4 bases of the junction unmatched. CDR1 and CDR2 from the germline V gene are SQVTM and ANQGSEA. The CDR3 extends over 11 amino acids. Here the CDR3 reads CSGGTVDTQYF. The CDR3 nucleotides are TGCAGCGGGGGGACAGTGGATACGCAGTATTTT.

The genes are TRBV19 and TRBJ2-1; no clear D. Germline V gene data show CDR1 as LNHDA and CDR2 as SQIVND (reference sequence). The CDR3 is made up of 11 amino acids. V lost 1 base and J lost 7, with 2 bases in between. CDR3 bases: TGTGCCAGTAGTATAGTAAATGAGCAGTTCTTC. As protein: CASSIVNEQFF.

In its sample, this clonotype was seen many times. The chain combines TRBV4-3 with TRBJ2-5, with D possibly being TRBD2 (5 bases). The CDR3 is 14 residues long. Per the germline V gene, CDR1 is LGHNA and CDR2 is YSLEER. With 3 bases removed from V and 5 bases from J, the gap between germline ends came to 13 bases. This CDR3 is CASSQLRVSETQYF. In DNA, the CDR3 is TGCGCCAGCAGCCAGTTGAGGGTCTCCGAGACCCAGTACTTC.